These T cell receptor beta chains were read from a single sample in a study of blood T cell repertoires in COVID-19. Using immunoSEQ multiplex PCR, the repertoire was profiled, and TCRdb retains in-frame clones only, with some absent. The sample has roughly 130,000 clones, about 86% seen once. Sequenced: peripheral blood. All receptors come from a woman aged 50 to 65 with acute or convalescent COVID-19. Each CDR3 is given with its conserved first and last residue. A D gene is named only where the DNA matches it firmly. Clone size is given for some rows only: seen once, a few or many times, or a class if the clone is expanded.

V	D	J	length	size	CDR3	DNA
TRBV5-4	.	TRBJ2-3	12	once	CASSPTADTQYF	TGTGCCAGCAGCCCGACTGCAGATACGCAGTATTTT
TRBV28	.	TRBJ1-3	14	.	CASSSDTSGNTIYF	TGTGCCAGCAGTTCGGACACCTCTGGAAACACCATATATTTT
TRBV7-9	.	TRBJ2-3	15	.	CASSSPNEGADTQYF	TGTGCCAGCAGCTCCCCCAACGAAGGGGCAGATACGCAGTATTTT
TRBV5-1	TRBD1	TRBJ2-1	12	.	CASSPGQGEQFF	TGCGCCAGCAGTCCCGGACAGGGCGAGCAGTTCTTC
TRBV18	TRBD2	TRBJ2-2	18	few	CASSPRSVSGGNTGELFF	TGTGCCAGCTCACCACGGAGTGTTAGCGGGGGTAACACCGGGGAGCTGTTTTTT
TRBV3-1/TRBV3-2	TRBD1	TRBJ2-7	15	.	CASSQVGRGQGEQYF	TGTGCCAGCAGCCAAGTCGGCAGGGGGCAGGGCGAGCAGTACTTC
TRBV12-5	.	TRBJ1-5	15	.	CASGSGQHSNQPQHF	TGTGCTAGTGGATCTGGACAGCATAGCAATCAGCCCCAGCATTTT
TRBV2	.	TRBJ1-2	17	.	CASSGLRGSLKNYGYTF	TGTGCCAGCAGTGGGCTTCGCGGCAGCCTGAAGAACTATGGCTACACCTTC
TRBV30	.	TRBJ1-1	13	.	CAWSGQVSTEAFF	TGTGCCTGGAGTGGACAGGTTTCCACTGAAGCTTTCTTT
TRBV7-2	TRBD1	TRBJ2-7	14	.	CASSPTQGAYEQYF	TGTGCCAGCAGCCCTACGCAGGGGGCCTACGAGCAGTACTTC
TRBV3-1/TRBV3-2	TRBD1	TRBJ1-1	14	few	CASSPGQLNTEAFF	TGTGCCAGCAGCCCGGGACAGCTGAACACTGAAGCTTTCTTT
TRBV7-9	TRBD2	TRBJ2-3	14	.	CASSQSGGTDTQYF	TGTGCCAGCAGCCAGAGCGGGGGCACAGATACGCAGTATTTT
TRBV28	.	TRBJ1-2	14	.	CASSFRGGSYGYTF	TGTGCCAGCAGTTTCAGGGGCGGGAGCTATGGCTACACCTTC
TRBV5-4	.	TRBJ2-1	16	.	CASSSSGTNSYNEQFF	TGTGCCAGCAGCTCCTCCGGGACAAACTCCTACAATGAGCAGTTCTTC
TRBV30	TRBD1	TRBJ1-1	16	once	CASTPGAGGLWSEAFF	TGTGCCTCTACCCCCGGGGCAGGGGGCCTTTGGTCTGAAGCTTTCTTT
TRBV21-1	.	TRBJ2-3	20	.	CASSENILSTSGLNTDTQYF	TGTGCCAGCAGCGAAAATATATTGTCGACTAGCGGTCTAAACACAGATACGCAGTATTTT
TRBV12-3/TRBV12-4	TRBD1	TRBJ1-6	13	.	CASSSGGGSPLHF	TGTGCCAGCAGTTCAGGGGGCGGTTCACCCCTCCACTTT
TRBV4-1	.	TRBJ1-1	16	few	CASSQAGGTRETQAFF	TGCGCCAGCAGCCAAGCGGGTGGCACTCGGGAGACTCAAGCTTTCTTT
TRBV9	.	TRBJ1-4	16	.	CASSVDLSGSNEKLFF	TGTGCCAGCAGCGTAGACTTAAGTGGTTCTAATGAAAAACTGTTTTTT
TRBV3-1/TRBV3-2	.	TRBJ1-1	13	.	CASSPPHSTEAFF	TGTGCCAGCAGCCCCCCGCACAGCACTGAAGCTTTCTTT
TRBV15	.	TRBJ1-1	16	.	CATSPSRQADPREAFF	TGTGCCACCAGCCCCTCCCGACAGGCGGACCCCCGTGAAGCTTTCTTT
TRBV6-5	TRBD1	TRBJ1-3	16	.	CASSYSRQGGRNTIYF	TGTGCCAGCAGTTACTCCCGACAGGGGGGAAGAAACACCATATATTTT
TRBV19	TRBD1	TRBJ2-7	13	.	CASSLQGAHEQYF	TGTGCCAGTAGTCTCCAGGGGGCCCACGAGCAGTACTTC
TRBV2	.	TRBJ2-7	13	many	CASSEWTAYEQYF	TGTGCCAGCAGTGAGTGGACAGCTTACGAGCAGTACTTC
TRBV28	.	TRBJ2-5	14	.	CASSNRQTQETQYF	TGTGCCAGCAGTAATAGACAAACGCAAGAGACCCAGTACTTC
TRBV6-6	.	TRBJ1-2	13	.	CASVGEGRDGYTF	TGTGCCAGCGTCGGGGAGGGACGCGATGGCTACACCTTC
TRBV6-5	TRBD1	TRBJ1-3	16	few	CASSSRRQGPGNTIYF	TGTGCCAGCAGTTCCCGCAGACAGGGCCCTGGAAACACCATATATTTT
TRBV2	.	TRBJ1-1	14	.	CASREQGSSTEAFF	TGTGCCAGCAGAGAACAGGGATCATCCACTGAAGCTTTCTTT
TRBV28	.	TRBJ2-7	14	.	CASSLPGTGYEQYF	TGTGCCAGCAGTCTCCCGGGAACGGGCTACGAGCAGTACTTC
TRBV10-2	TRBD1	TRBJ1-5	15	few	CASSESTGEDQPQHF	TGCGCCAGCAGTGAGTCGACAGGGGAGGATCAGCCCCAGCATTTT
TRBV6-1	.	TRBJ2-7	15	once	CASSDGTPGSYEQYF	TGTGCCAGCAGTGACGGGACTCCTGGCTCCTACGAGCAGTACTTC
TRBV14	.	TRBJ1-1	13	.	CASSFQGSTEAFF	TGTGCCAGCAGCTTTCAAGGGAGCACTGAAGCTTTCTTT
TRBV13	TRBD1	TRBJ2-7	16	.	CASSLRAHRQGLEQYF	TGTGCCAGCAGCCTTCGGGCCCACAGACAGGGTTTGGAGCAGTACTTC
TRBV5-1	.	TRBJ1-1	14	.	CASSQEGTYTEAFF	TGCGCCAGCAGCCAGGAGGGGACCTACACTGAAGCTTTCTTT
TRBV29-1	TRBD1	TRBJ1-1	15	.	CSVELDREVNTEAFF	TGCAGCGTTGAACTTGACAGGGAGGTGAACACTGAAGCTTTCTTT
TRBV6-1	.	TRBJ1-3	14	.	CASSELNSGNTIYF	TGTGCCAGCAGTGAGCTAAACTCTGGAAACACCATATATTTT
TRBV4-1	TRBD2	TRBJ2-1	16	.	CASSPRGSGGIHEQFF	TGCGCCAGCAGCCCCCGTGGTAGCGGGGGGATACATGAGCAGTTCTTC
TRBV10-3	.	TRBJ2-5	13	.	CAISESGGETQYF	TGTGCCATCAGTGAATCAGGGGGGGAGACCCAGTACTTC
TRBV5-1	.	TRBJ1-1	13	.	CASMSPQGRKAFF	TGCGCCAGCATGTCCCCTCAGGGGCGGAAAGCTTTCTTT
TRBV28	.	TRBJ1-2	14	.	CASSLTGPGYGYTF	TGTGCCAGCAGTCTCACAGGTCCGGGCTATGGCTACACCTTC
TRBV15	TRBD1	TRBJ1-5	18	.	CATSRVGQGIRSNQPQHF	TGTGCCACCAGCAGAGTAGGACAGGGGATTAGGAGCAATCAGCCCCAGCATTTT
TRBV10-3	.	TRBJ2-3	16	.	CAISAGGGAGTDTQYF	TGTGCCATCAGTGCTGGAGGGGGGGCCGGCACAGATACGCAGTATTTT
TRBV28	.	TRBJ1-6	14	.	CASSLDQGGSPLHF	TGTGCCAGCAGTTTAGACCAGGGCGGCTCACCCCTCCACTTT
TRBV5-1	.	TRBJ1-1	12	.	CASSFRGTEAFF	TGCGCCAGCAGCTTCAGGGGCACTGAAGCTTTCTTT
TRBV6-5	TRBD1	TRBJ2-7	14	.	CASSLRTGGHEQYF	TGTGCCAGCAGTTTACGGACAGGGGGCCATGAGCAGTACTTC
TRBV3-1/TRBV3-2	.	TRBJ1-1	16	.	CASSPPGFGGDTEAFF	TGTGCCAGCAGCCCCCCGGGGTTCGGCGGGGACACTGAAGCTTTCTTT
TRBV5-1	.	TRBJ2-3	17	once	CASSLMGRGVPTDTQYF	TGCGCCAGCAGCTTGATGGGTAGGGGCGTCCCCACAGATACGCAGTATTTT
TRBV9	TRBD1	TRBJ1-6	15	.	CASSPAGTGNSPLHF	TGTGCCAGCAGCCCTGCCGGGACAGGAAATTCACCCCTCCACTTT
TRBV7-8	.	TRBJ2-2	14	.	CASKGDLSSGELFF	TGTGCCAGCAAGGGGGACCTCTCCTCCGGGGAGCTGTTTTTT
TRBV6-5	TRBD1	TRBJ1-2	12	.	CASRGTGYGYTF	TGTGCCAGCAGGGGGACAGGCTATGGCTACACCTTC
TRBV19	.	TRBJ1-4	13	.	CASSLPGAGKLFF	TGTGCCAGTAGTCTGCCAGGGGCGGGAAAACTGTTTTTT
TRBV5-1	.	TRBJ1-6	14	.	CASSSQGGNSPLHF	TGCGCCAGCAGCTCACAGGGAGGGAATTCACCCCTCCACTTT
TRBV19	.	TRBJ1-2	15	.	CASSTSPGRGSGYTF	TGTGCCAGTAGTACTTCCCCGGGCAGGGGAAGTGGCTACACCTTC
TRBV2	.	TRBJ1-1	13	few	CASRRGGNTEAFF	TGTGCCAGCAGAAGGGGAGGGAACACTGAAGCTTTCTTT
TRBV28	.	TRBJ1-6	15	once	CASSEHETGGSPLHF	TGTGCCAGCAGTGAACATGAGACCGGGGGTTCACCCCTCCACTTT